The source of this T cell receptor beta chain is a study of early T cells in non-severe SARS-CoV-2 infection. Attached unique molecular identifiers marked individual cDNA molecules. Each CDR3 protein is one row after TCRdb ran MiXCR on the 5' RACE reads. The sample has some 89,000 distinct CDR3 sequences, 11% seen once. There are 15 residues in the CDR3. The germline V and J ends were trimmed by 2 bases and 1 base, with 9 bases remaining between them. Material: whole blood, obtained at baseline. This chain uses TRBV12-3 or TRBV12-4 with TRBJ1-3; D may be TRBD1 (6 bases). This clonotype was sampled from an adult who was a healthcare worker with PCR-confirmed SARS-CoV-2 infection or an uninfected control (not recorded which). The CDR3 DNA reads as TGTGCCAGCAGTTTACGGCAGGGGTCTGGAAACACCATATATTTT. Protein product: CASSLRQGSGNTIYF.